Listed below are T cell receptor beta chains from one sample, sequenced in a study of control samples from healthy donors and cancer patients. Clones were sequenced by immunoSEQ multiplex PCR, and TCRdb holds only the in-frame ones, with some missing. The top ten hold approximately 15% of the sample, which has about 83,000 clones, roughly nine tenths seen once. What was sequenced was blood. These TCRs come from a man in his fifties in good health. Each CDR3 is given with its conserved first and last residue. A D gene is named only where the DNA matches it firmly. Clone size is given for some rows only: seen once, a few or many times, or a class if the clone is expanded.

j_call v_call clone_size d_call cdr3_nt cdr3_aa
TRBJ2-3 TRBV19 . TRBD1 TGTGCCACTTCGGGACAGGGGGCGGGTAGCACAGATACGCAGTATTTT CATSGQGAGSTDTQYF
TRBJ1-1 TRBV6-1 . . TGTGCCAGCAGTGACCGCGTACGGTTGACGGCTTTCTTT CASSDRVRLTAFF
TRBJ2-1 TRBV7-7 . . TGTGCCAGCAGCTTAGCGGCGGGCACCTACAATGAGCAGTTCTTC CASSLAAGTYNEQFF
TRBJ1-1 TRBV11-1 . . TGTGCCAGCAGCTTAAGGCTGGGGATGAACACTGAAGCTTTCTTT CASSLRLGMNTEAFF
TRBJ1-2 TRBV6-5 . . TGTGCCAGCACAAACGGGGATTCAGTGTATGGCTACACCTTC CASTNGDSVYGYTF
TRBJ1-2 TRBV6-6 . TRBD1 TGTGCCAGCAGTTACAATCCGGGACAGGTAGATGGCTACACCTTC CASSYNPGQVDGYTF
TRBJ1-2 TRBV12-3/TRBV12-4 once . TGTGCCAGCGGGTTCCATGGCTACACCTTC CASGFHGYTF
TRBJ2-3 TRBV9 . . TGTGCCAGCAGCCCTGGGACTGCGGTAAGAACAGATACGCAGTATTTT CASSPGTAVRTDTQYF
TRBJ1-6 TRBV3-1/TRBV3-2 . . TGTGCCAGCATGGACACCCCCAATTCACCCCTCCACTTT CASMDTPNSPLHF
TRBJ2-7 TRBV5-4 . . TGTGCCAGCAGCTTGGCAGGGTCGAAAGAGCAGTACTTC CASSLAGSKEQYF
TRBJ2-1 TRBV9 . . TGTGCCAGCAGCCTCCGTGGTCTCGGGACCTACAATGAGCAGTTCTTC CASSLRGLGTYNEQFF
TRBJ2-3 TRBV6-5 . TRBD2 TGTGCCAGCCATCGACTAGCGGGGACCACAGATACGCAGTATTTT CASHRLAGTTDTQYF
TRBJ1-1 TRBV19 once . TGTGCCAGTAGTATCACCGGGACTTCGCGCACTGAAGCTTTCTTT CASSITGTSRTEAFF